This record concerns one TCR beta chain sequence. In germline, CDR1 is MGHDK, CDR2 SYGVNS. The CDR3 is 14 residues long. V shed 8 bases and J shed 0 bases, with 13 bases lying between them. Here immunoSEQ multiplex PCR was the method, and the copy in TCRdb shows in-frame clones only, minus some. The sample consists of about 53,000 clones, roughly 79% of them appearing once. This record comes from a study of blood T cell repertoires in COVID-19. This receptor was obtained from a human donor in a cohort sampled during active COVID-19. The chain combines TRBV25-1 with TRBJ1-1; TRBD1 might be the D (5 bases). Source material: peripheral blood. The CDR3 sequence is CASHKGRVNTEAFF. Here the CDR3 DNA reads TGTGCCAGCCATAAGGGCAGGGTGAACACTGAAGCTTTCTTT.